The entry that follows covers one TCR beta chain sequence. What it binds is unknown. Germline values: CDR1 GTSNPN, CDR2 SVGIG (reference sequence). This CDR3 contains 12 residues. V was clipped by 4 bases and J by 11 bases; unmatched bases: 6. The time point is: roughly eleven-day in vitro stimulation with candidate neoantigen peptide 5. This sample is drawn from a study of PD-1 blockade in mismatch repair-deficient tumors. Data came from immunoSEQ multiplex PCR; TCRdb stores just in-frame clones and leaves some out. The data contain approximately 15,000 clones, 70% to 85% of them singletons. The J gene is TRBJ2-1, the V gene TRBV30, with 9 nucleotides matching TRBD2. The TCR was taken from an adult with mismatch repair-deficient cancer. The specimen comprised cells cultured in vitro, sampled from a patient treated with pembrolizumab. The CDR3 protein is CAWKLTSGQQFF. The DNA of the CDR3 is TGTGCCTGGAAACTGACTAGCGGTCAGCAGTTCTTC.